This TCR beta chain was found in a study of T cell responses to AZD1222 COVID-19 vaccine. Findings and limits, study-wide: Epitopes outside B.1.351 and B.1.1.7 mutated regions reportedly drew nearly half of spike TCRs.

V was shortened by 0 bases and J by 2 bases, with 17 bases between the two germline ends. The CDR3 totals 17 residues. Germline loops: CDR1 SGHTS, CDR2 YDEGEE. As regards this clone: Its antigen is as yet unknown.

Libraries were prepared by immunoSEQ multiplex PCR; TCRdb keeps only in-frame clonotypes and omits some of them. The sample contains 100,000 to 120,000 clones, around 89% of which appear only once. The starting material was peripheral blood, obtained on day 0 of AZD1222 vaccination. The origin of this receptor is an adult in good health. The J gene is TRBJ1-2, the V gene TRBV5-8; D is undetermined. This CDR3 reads CASSLADFRGRNYGYTF. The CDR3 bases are TGTGCCAGCAGCTTGGCCGACTTCCGCGGACGGAACTATGGCTACACCTTC.